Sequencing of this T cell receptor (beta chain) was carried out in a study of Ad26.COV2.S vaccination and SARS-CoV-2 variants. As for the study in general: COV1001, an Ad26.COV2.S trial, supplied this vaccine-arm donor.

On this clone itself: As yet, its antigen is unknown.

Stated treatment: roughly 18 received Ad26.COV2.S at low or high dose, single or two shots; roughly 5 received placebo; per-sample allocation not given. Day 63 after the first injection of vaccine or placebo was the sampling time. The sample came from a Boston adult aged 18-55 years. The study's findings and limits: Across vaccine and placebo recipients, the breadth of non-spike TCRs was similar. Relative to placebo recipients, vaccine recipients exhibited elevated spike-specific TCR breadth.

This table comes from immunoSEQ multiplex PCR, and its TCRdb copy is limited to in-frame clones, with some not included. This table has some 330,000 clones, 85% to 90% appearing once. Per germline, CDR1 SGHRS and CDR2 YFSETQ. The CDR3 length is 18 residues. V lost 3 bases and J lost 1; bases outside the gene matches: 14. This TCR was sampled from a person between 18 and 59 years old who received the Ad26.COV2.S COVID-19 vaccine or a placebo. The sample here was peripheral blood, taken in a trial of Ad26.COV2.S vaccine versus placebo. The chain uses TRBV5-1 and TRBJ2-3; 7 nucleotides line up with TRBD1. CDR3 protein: CASSSRQGYFNGTDTQYF. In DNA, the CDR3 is TGCGCCAGCAGCTCCCGACAGGGTTATTTCAATGGCACAGATACGCAGTATTTT.